This TCR beta chain is drawn from a study of shared clonotypes between healthy human individuals. Once extracted for a subset, genomic DNA was divided evenly among several immunoSEQ plates. The table came from immunoSEQ multiplex PCR; TCRdb's copy has only in-frame clones and leaves some out. The sample consists of some 510,000 clones, approximately 85% of them appearing once. This TCR came from a woman aged 40 to 49 in good health. Some clones in this sample may be carry-over from other donors' samples. Sequences were obtained from PBMCs.

CDR3 residues: CASSYRQYYEQYF. For the CDR3, the DNA is TGTGCCAGCAGTTATCGACAGTACTACGAGCAGTACTTC. V usage is TRBV6-5 and J usage is TRBJ2-7, with a weak D call TRBD1 (5 bases). CDR1 is MNHEY and CDR2 is SVGAGI in the germline V gene. The ends were cut back, 3 bases at V and 3 bases at J, with 9 bases in the middle. CDR3 length: 13 residues.